A single sample is the source of the 10 T cell receptor beta chains below, sequenced in a study of T cell changes during pregnancy in multiple sclerosis. Produced via immunoSEQ multiplex PCR; TCRdb's table is partial and in-frame only. This table has 55,000 to 65,000 clones, roughly 94% appearing once. Sample: CD8+ T cells from peripheral blood mononuclear cells, taken in the third trimester of pregnancy. The receptors derive from a female donor with multiple sclerosis, enrolled in a pregnancy study.

The rearrangement links TRBV5-1 to TRBJ2-5, with D possibly matching TRBD1 (5 bases). The V end was cut by 1 base, the J end by 4 bases, with 8 bases between. Germline CDR1 and CDR2: SGHRS and YFSETQ. The CDR3 length is 13 residues. The CDR3 DNA reads TGCGCCAGCAGCTTGACCAGGGCAGAGACCCAGTACTTC. Translating it yields CASSLTRAETQYF. The whole variable domain, remainder taken from reference TRBV5-1 and TRBJ2-5, is KAGVTQTPRYLIKTRGQQVTLSCSPISGHRSVSWYQQTPGQGLQFLFEYFSETQRNKGNFPGRFSGRQFSNSRSEMNVSTLELGDSALYLCASSLTRAETQYFGPGTRLLVL.

In DNA form, the CDR3 reads TGCGCCAGCAGCCAACGGCAGGGGGCGGAGACCCAGTACTTC. It yields the protein CASSQRQGAETQYF. The rearrangement uses TRBV4-1 and TRBJ2-5; 8 nucleotides line up with TRBD1. CDR1 is MGHRA and CDR2 is YSYEKL in the germline V gene. The CDR3 contains 14 residues. J gave up 5 bases and V 2 bases, and 4 bases lay outside the gene matches.

V is TRBV28 and J is TRBJ2-1; weak D call: TRBD2 (5 bases). V was trimmed by 3 bases and J by 0 bases, leaving 9 bases between them. CDR1 is MDHEN and CDR2 is SYDVKM in the germline V gene. The CDR3 is made up of 15 amino acids. CDR3 coding DNA: TGTGCCAGCAGTTTTGGTGGGAGCTCCTACAATGAGCAGTTCTTC. The encoded protein is CASSFGGSSYNEQFF.

The CDR3 is CASSIGRQGNTEAFF. CDR3 bases: TGTGCCAGTAGTATAGGTCGACAGGGAAACACTGAAGCTTTCTTT. J is TRBJ1-1 and V is TRBV19, with TRBD1 matching 7 bases. The V segment lost 1 base and the J segment 2 bases; nucleotides outside the gene matches: 4. This CDR3 comprises 15 residues. Per germline, CDR1 LNHDA and CDR2 SQIVND (reference sequence). The full variable domain, its missing parts supplied by reference TRBV19 and TRBJ1-1, is DGGITQSPKYLFRKEGQNVTLSCEQNLNHDAMYWYRQDPGQGLRLIYYSQIVNDFQKGDIAEGYSVSREKKESFPLTVTSAQKNPTAFYLCASSIGRQGNTEAFFGQGTRLTVV.

The chain has TRBV30 and TRBJ1-1; weak D call: TRBD1 (5 bases). V lost 3 bases to trimming and J lost 5 bases, with 13 bases between them. The CDR3 loop spans 13 amino acids. Germline lookup yields CDR1 GTSNPN and CDR2 SVGIG (reference sequence). CDR3 nucleotides: TGTGCCTGGAGGGGCAGGGTCGGAACTGAAGCTTTCTTT. It is translated as CAWRGRVGTEAFF. Based on the CDR3 plus reference TRBV30 and TRBJ1-1, the full variable domain is SQTIHQWPATLVQPVGSPLSLECTVEGTSNPNLYWYRQAAGRGLQLLFYSVGIGQISSEVPQNLSASRPQDRQFILSSKKLLLSDSGFYLCAWRGRVGTEAFFGQGTRLTVV.

This clone was recorded only once. The chain employs TRBV6-1 and TRBJ2-1, with 7 positions matching TRBD2. Per germline, CDR1 MNHNS and CDR2 SASEGT. This CDR3 comprises 14 residues. V dropped 5 bases and J dropped 8; count of bases not matched to a gene: 9. The CDR3 protein is CASSFPVGGDEQFF. In DNA form, the CDR3 reads TGTGCCAGCAGTTTCCCGGTGGGAGGGGATGAGCAGTTCTTC.

The V and J genes are TRBV7-6 and TRBJ2-3, with 13 bases identical to TRBD2. The length of the CDR3 is 20 residues. CDR1 and CDR2 from the germline V gene are SGHVS and FNYEAQ. Trimming removed 5 bases from V and 6 bases from J; junction bases left unmatched: 20. Here the CDR3 reads CASSLNPGLAGPDSDDTQYF. In DNA form, the CDR3 reads TGTGCCAGCAGCCTCAACCCGGGACTAGCGGGACCAGATTCGGATGATACGCAGTATTTT.

The chain is built from TRBV7-2 and TRBJ2-2; no clear D. The CDR3 has 16 residues. The V gene lost 2 bases and the J gene lost 5 bases, with 15 bases spanning the gap. Germline V lookup: CDR1 SGHTA, CDR2 FQGNSA. The CDR3 coding sequence is TGTGCCAGCAGCTTATCTCCCCCTCTTGTGACCGGGGAGCTGTTTTTT. It translates to CASSLSPPLVTGELFF.

The rearrangement links TRBV28 to TRBJ1-1, with 12 bases matching TRBD1. Germline V gene lookup returns CDR1 MDHEN and CDR2 SYDVKM. This CDR3 comprises 18 residues. Trimming removed 4 bases from V and 3 bases from J; junction bases left unmatched: 12. As DNA, the CDR3 is TGTGCCAGCAGTTCACTCCGGGACAGGGGGCAAAGGGACACTGAAGCTTTCTTT. Protein sequence: CASSSLRDRGQRDTEAFF.

Here the CDR3 reads CASSQDVKGAASGYSYEQYF. Here the CDR3 DNA reads TGCGCCAGCAGCCAAGATGTGAAGGGGGCGGCTAGCGGGTACTCCTACGAGCAGTACTTC. The rearrangement joins TRBV4-3 to TRBJ2-7; possible D gene TRBD2, 8 bases. The ends were cut back, 0 bases at V and 0 bases at J, with 24 bases in the middle. Germline CDR1 reads LGHNA; CDR2 reads YSLEER. This CDR3 region has 20 residues.